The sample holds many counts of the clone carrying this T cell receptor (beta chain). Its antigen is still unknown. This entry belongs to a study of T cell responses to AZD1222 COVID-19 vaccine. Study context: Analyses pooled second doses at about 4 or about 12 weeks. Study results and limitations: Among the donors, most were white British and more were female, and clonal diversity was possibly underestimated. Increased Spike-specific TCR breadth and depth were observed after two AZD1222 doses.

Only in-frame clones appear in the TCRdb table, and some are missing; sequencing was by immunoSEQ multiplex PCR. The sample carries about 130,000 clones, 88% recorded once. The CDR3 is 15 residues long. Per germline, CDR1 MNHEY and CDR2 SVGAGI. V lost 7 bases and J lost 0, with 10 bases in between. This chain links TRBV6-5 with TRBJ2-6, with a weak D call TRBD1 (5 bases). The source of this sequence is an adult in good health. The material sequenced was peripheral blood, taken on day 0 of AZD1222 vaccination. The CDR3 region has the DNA TGTGCCAGCAAAGGGGCCCACTCTGGGGCCAACGTCCTGACTTTC. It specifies CASKGAHSGANVLTF.